Below are 15 T cell receptor beta chains sequenced from a single sample in a study of T cells in Graves' hyperthyroidism and ophthalmopathy (dated by TCRdb to between 2018 and 2021). Library preparation employed multiplex PCR. The instrument was an Illumina HiSeq 2000. Amplification of TCR beta CDR3 regions was carried out from RNA transcripts. A first-round RT-PCR of the TCR CDR3 used the HTBI primer set with the Qiagen OneStep RT-PCR kit. In-frame beta chains were kept once TCRdb had trimmed the public reads at Q25 with fastp and called clones with MiXCR. Identical CDR3 protein sequences are pooled into one entry, listed with their most common genes and DNA. This sample holds a few hundred thousand distinct CDR3 sequences; about a sixth were observed only once. Approximately 7% of the sample comes from the top ten. Sequenced material: blood. These receptors were taken from a woman aged 30 to 39 with Graves' hyperthyroidism.

This clonotype was observed at least ten times. This sequence joins TRBV12-3 or TRBV12-4 and TRBJ2-3, with a tentative D call TRBD2 (5 bases). The V and J ends lost 6 bases and 6 bases respectively, with 13 bases between them. The CDR3 is 13 amino acids. The CDR3: CASSRGLEDTQYF. DNA of the CDR3: TGTGCCAGCAGCCGGGGTTTGGAGGATACGCAGTATTTT.

The chain combines TRBV6-1 with TRBJ2-5; TRBD1 matches at 9 bases. Unmatched junction bases numbered 15, after V lost 6 bases and J lost 1 base. The CDR3 loop spans 18 amino acids. The V gene's germline CDR1 is MNHNS and CDR2 SASEGT. For the CDR3, the DNA is TGTGCCAGCAGCACGGTGGGACAGGGATTCCGGAGCCAAGAGACCCAGTACTTC. Translation: CASSTVGQGFRSQETQYF.

This clonotype was counted a few times. The V and J genes are TRBV6-5 and TRBJ2-7; possible D gene TRBD1, 5 bases. The CDR3 length is 17 residues. The germline V gene has CDR1 MNHEY and CDR2 SVGAGI. Trimming removed 0 bases at V and 0 bases at J, with 15 bases between. CDR3 protein: CASSYSNTGASSYEQYF. Here the CDR3 DNA reads TGTGCCAGCAGTTACTCGAATACTGGGGCTAGCTCCTACGAGCAGTACTTC.

Note on this clonotype: This may arise from a read error, as a much more abundant clone is one base away. This rearrangement joins TRBV24-1 to TRBJ2-7; D perhaps matches TRBD1 (6 bases). The germline V gene has CDR1 KGHDR and CDR2 SFDVKD. The CDR3 sequence is 16 residues long. V lost 9 bases and J 4 bases, leaving 24 bases between the germline ends. In nucleotides, the CDR3 is TGTGCCACCCTTATAGGGGACGCTAGGACAGATTACGAGCAGTACTTC. Its protein is CATLIGDARTDYEQYF.

In the case of this clonotype: At one end, the junction sequence differs from germline, possibly due to a read error. This sequence joins TRBV20-1 and TRBJ2-2; perhaps TRBD2 as D (5 bases). The CDR3 covers 14 residues. CDR1 and CDR2 (germline): DFQATT, SNEGSKA (reference sequence). CDR3 in amino acids: CSARDLDFTGELLF. The DNA for the CDR3 is TGCAGTGCTAGAGATCTCGACTTTACCGGGGAGCTGCTTTTT.

This clonotype showed up many times. This sequence joins TRBV27 and TRBJ2-2, with D possibly being TRBD1 or TRBD2 (5 bases each). V was cut by 8 bases and J by 6 bases, with 28 bases left in between. The V gene's germline CDR1 is MNHEY and CDR2 SMNVEV (reference sequence). The CDR3 is 18 amino acids. CDR3 sequence (DNA): TGTGCCAGCGTACCGATGGTCACTAGATTGAAGGGGCCCGGGGAGCTGTTTTTT. The encoded protein is CASVPMVTRLKGPGELFF.

This chain joins TRBV13 and TRBJ1-2, with D possibly matching TRBD1 (6 bases). Germline V gene lookup returns CDR1 PRHDT and CDR2 FYEKMQ (reference sequence). The V end was cut by 5 bases, the J end by 4 bases, with 11 bases between. The CDR3 extends over 13 amino acids. The CDR3 loop is CASSAQGSYGYTF. DNA for the CDR3: TGTGCCAGCAGCGCTCAGGGGAGCTATGGCTACACCTTC.

A remark on this clonotype: Germline and junction disagree at one end, which may indicate a read error. The chain carries TRBV6-1 and TRBJ2-1, with a tentative D call TRBD2 (6 bases). The germline gives CDR1 MNHNS, CDR2 SASEGT. There are 16 residues in the CDR3. As DNA, the CDR3 is TGTGCCAGCAGTGGTCTAGCGCTGCAGTCCTACGATGAGCAGTTCTTC. Its protein is CASSGLALQSYDEQFF.

This clonotype was counted many times. The chain combines TRBV6-1 with TRBJ2-1, with 7 bases matching TRBD2. This CDR3 is 17 amino acids long. The trim removed 4 bases at V and 4 bases at J, leaving 13 bases unmatched. Germline CDR1 MNHNS, CDR2 SASEGT. The CDR3 DNA is TGTGCCAGCAGTGGACCCGGGACTATCCACGCTTACAATGAGCAGTTCTTC. It translates to CASSGPGTIHAYNEQFF.

The J gene is TRBJ1-2, the V gene TRBV7-2; perhaps TRBD1 as D (6 bases). CDR1 and CDR2 from the germline V gene are SGHTA and FQGNSA. The CDR3 is made up of 14 amino acids. The V gene lost 2 bases and the J gene lost 4 bases, with 11 bases spanning the gap. The CDR3 spells CASSLYRDPYGYTF. In DNA, the CDR3 is TGTGCCAGCAGCTTATACAGGGACCCCTATGGCTACACCTTC.

The V and J genes are TRBV7-2 and TRBJ1-1; D ambiguous. This CDR3 contains 15 residues. V lost 2 bases, J lost 2 bases, and 12 bases lay in between. Germline CDR1 is SGHTA and CDR2 is FQGNSA. CDR3 nucleotides: TGTGCCAGCAGCTTAAAATTAGCAGCCAACACTGAAGCTTTCTTT. Amino acids: CASSLKLAANTEAFF.

The genes are TRBV20-1 and TRBJ2-3; 9 bases match TRBD2. CDR3 length equals 16 residues. The germline CDR1 and CDR2 sequences are DFQATT and SNEGSKA (reference sequence). The J segment lost 4 bases and the V segment lost 1 base, leaving 9 bases of the junction unmatched. The CDR3 is CSARGGGTSNADTQYF. In DNA, the CDR3 is TGCAGTGCTAGAGGTGGGGGGACTAGCAATGCAGATACGCAGTATTTT.

This clonotype appeared many times. The V call is TRBV7-3, the J call TRBJ2-3; unclear D gene. Between the trimmed V and J ends, which lost 1 base and 2 bases, there was a span of 10 bases. The CDR3 spans 15 residues. The germline V gene encodes CDR1 SGHTA and CDR2 FQGTGA. The DNA of the CDR3 is TGTGCCAGCAGCTTAAATTCCGGATACACAGATACGCAGTATTTT. Amino acids: CASSLNSGYTDTQYF.

This clonotype has more than one count but fewer than ten. V and J are TRBV7-3 and TRBJ2-6; D is perhaps TRBD1 or TRBD2 (5 bases each). Deletions cut 2 bases from V and 2 bases from J, with 7 bases between. This CDR3 has 15 amino acids. The germline CDR1 and CDR2 sequences are SGHTA and FQGTGA. CDR3 in amino acids: CASSLPGPGANVLTF. The CDR3 region has the DNA TGTGCCAGCAGCTTACCGGGACCTGGGGCCAACGTCCTGACTTTC. Together with reference TRBV7-3 and TRBJ2-6, the CDR3 gives the full variable domain: GAGVSQTPSNKVTEKGKYVELRCDPISGHTALYWYRQSLGQGPEFLIYFQGTGAADDSGLPNDRFFAVRPEGSVSTLKIQRTERGDSAVYLCASSLPGPGANVLTFGAGSRLTVL.

Many counts were recorded for this clonotype. The V gene is TRBV7-2, the J gene TRBJ2-1, with D possibly being TRBD1 (6 bases). The CDR3 extends over 15 amino acids. V lost 5 bases to trimming and J lost 4 bases, with 15 bases between them. Germline values: CDR1 SGHTA, CDR2 FQGNSA. CDR3: CASSLPSGTYNEQFF. In DNA, the CDR3 is TGTGCCAGCAGCCTACCTAGTGGGACATACAATGAGCAGTTCTTC.